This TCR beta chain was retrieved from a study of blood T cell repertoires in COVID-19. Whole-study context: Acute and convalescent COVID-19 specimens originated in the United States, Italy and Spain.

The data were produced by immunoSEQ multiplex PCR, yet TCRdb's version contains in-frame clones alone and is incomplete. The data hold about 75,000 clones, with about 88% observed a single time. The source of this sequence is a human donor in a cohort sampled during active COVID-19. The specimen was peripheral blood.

This chain's CDR3 is CASSYSGQAATEAFF. Written as DNA, the CDR3 is TGTGCCAGCAGTTACTCGGGACAGGCAGCAACTGAAGCTTTCTTT. The rearrangement uses TRBV6-6 and TRBJ1-1; 8 bases fit TRBD1. Looked up from germline, CDR1 is MNHNY and CDR2 is SVGAGI (reference sequence). With V trimmed by 0 bases and J by 5 bases, 5 bases remained unmatched. The CDR3 runs to 15 residues.